These 30 T cell receptor beta chains were all obtained from the same sample, sequenced in a study of T-cell memory formation after mild COVID-19. TCRdb re-derived calls from the 5' RACE reads in MiXCR, one entry per CDR3 protein. The data hold 350,000 to 450,000 distinct CDR3 sequences, with roughly 26% observed a single time. Sequenced sample: PBMCs or a T cell subset sorted from them (not recorded which). These receptor sequences come from an adult woman who had mild COVID-19 (a few samples of this study predate the infection). Cell type and time point are not known.

The rearrangement uses TRBV2 and TRBJ2-7, with 7 bases aligning to TRBD1. CDR3 size: 15 residues. The germline V gene encodes CDR1 SNHLY and CDR2 FYNNEI. CDR3 in DNA: TGTGCTACGACCCAACCCAGGACAGGTCCCTACGAGCAGTACTTC. This codes for CATTQPRTGPYEQYF.

The chain couples TRBV9 to TRBJ1-1; tentatively, D is TRBD1 (5 bases). This CDR3 comprises 14 residues. The V and J ends lost 0 bases and 4 bases respectively, with 10 bases between them. Germline-derived CDR1 and CDR2 are SGDLS and YYNGEE. CDR3 nucleotides: TGTGCCAGCAGCGTAGATGGGACCCCCACTGAAGCTTTCTTT. The encoded protein is CASSVDGTPTEAFF.

The CDR3: CASSQPGLDLGEQFF. The DNA for the CDR3 is TGTGCCAGCAGCCAACCGGGACTAGATCTTGGAGAGCAGTTCTTC. This chain joins TRBV4-2 and TRBJ2-1; 8 bases line up with TRBD2. This CDR3 contains 15 residues. Germline CDR1 reads LGHNA; CDR2 reads YNFKEQ. Losses at the gene ends were 2 bases for V and 10 bases for J; bases not matched to a gene: 10.

The CDR3 sequence is CASSTRGGPITDTQYF. The CDR3 DNA reads TGTGCCAGCAGTACACGCGGGGGGCCGATCACAGATACGCAGTATTTT. The chain carries TRBV2 and TRBJ2-3; 8 bases match TRBD2. The CDR3 has 16 amino acids. Germline loops: CDR1 SNHLY, CDR2 FYNNEI. V shed 5 bases and J 2 bases; nucleotides not matched to a gene: 9.

The chain couples TRBV3-1 to TRBJ2-1; D remains ambiguous. The V gene lost 0 bases and the J gene lost 6 bases, with 9 bases spanning the gap. Per germline, CDR1 LGHDT and CDR2 YNNKEL (reference sequence). The CDR3 consists of 14 residues. CDR3 sequence: CASSQDRPLNEQFF. The CDR3 region has the DNA TGTGCCAGCAGCCAAGATCGGCCTCTCAATGAGCAGTTCTTC.

In its sample, this clonotype was seen a few times. The chain is built from TRBV7-8 and TRBJ1-2, with 7 bases that match TRBD1. The CDR3 runs to 15 residues. The germline gives CDR1 SGHVS, CDR2 FQNEAQ. V lost 1 base, J lost 4 bases, and 6 bases stayed unmatched. The CDR3 here is CASSLDGDSLYGYTF. CDR3 in DNA: TGTGCCAGCAGCTTAGATGGGGACAGCCTCTATGGCTACACCTTC.

This clonotype was counted only a few times. The CDR3 protein is CASSLGSAGQPQHF. The CDR3, as DNA: TGCGCCAGCAGCCTCGGTTCTGCGGGCCAGCCCCAGCATTTT. V is TRBV5-1 and J is TRBJ1-5, with D uncertain. The CDR3 spans 14 residues. V dropped 4 bases and J dropped 7 bases, with 15 bases sitting between them. Germline lookup yields CDR1 SGHRS and CDR2 YFSETQ.

This chain joins TRBV5-1 and TRBJ2-1; 7 bases map to TRBD2. CDR1 and CDR2 (germline): SGHRS, YFSETQ. J gave up 2 bases and V 5 bases, and 13 bases lay outside the gene matches. CDR3 length: 17 amino acids. The CDR3 protein is CASSPSHAGEAYNEQFF. DNA of the CDR3: TGCGCCAGCAGTCCCTCCCATGCGGGGGAGGCCTACAATGAGCAGTTCTTC.

There are a few counts of this clonotype. The rearrangement links TRBV11-2 to TRBJ2-1; possible D gene TRBD1, 6 bases. CDR1 and CDR2 (germline): SGHAT, FQNNGV. This CDR3 has 18 amino acids. The ends were cut back, 1 base at V and 1 base at J, with 17 bases in the middle. The CDR3 DNA reads as TGTGCCAGCAGCTTAGCCCTCGAGGGGGAATGGTCCTACAATGAGCAGTTCTTC. Its protein product is CASSLALEGEWSYNEQFF.

The chain has TRBV30 and TRBJ2-2; D uncertain. CDR3 length: 13 amino acids. Germline V gene lookup returns CDR1 GTSNPN and CDR2 SVGIG (reference sequence). Trimming removed 3 bases at V and 11 bases at J, with 16 bases between. CDR3 DNA: TGTGCCTGGAGCCCTATGGGTATCGGTGAGCTGTTTTTT. Protein: CAWSPMGIGELFF.

This clonotype was picked up a small number of times. The chain links TRBV3-1 to TRBJ2-2; D unresolved. From germline, CDR1 is LGHDT and CDR2 YNNKEL (reference sequence). The V and J ends lost 0 bases and 0 bases respectively, with 11 bases between them. This CDR3 is 17 amino acids long. CDR3 sequence (DNA): TGTGCCAGCAGCCAAGAGTTCGGTGCCCCGAACACCGGGGAGCTGTTTTTT. The encoded protein is CASSQEFGAPNTGELFF.

This clonotype was observed a few times. This chain connects TRBV5-1 to TRBJ2-1; TRBD1 or TRBD2 may be the D gene (5 bases each). Per germline, CDR1 SGHRS and CDR2 YFSETQ. Trimming left V 4 bases short and J 10 bases short, with 18 bases between. The CDR3 contains 14 residues. The CDR3 spells CASSPDPGRREQFF. The CDR3, as DNA: TGCGCCAGCAGCCCGGATCCGGGACGTAGAGAGCAGTTCTTC.

This clonotype turned up a few times. V usage is TRBV19 and J usage is TRBJ1-2, with D perhaps matching TRBD1 (5 bases). V dropped 3 bases and J dropped 4 bases, with 9 bases sitting between them. Looked up from germline, CDR1 is LNHDA and CDR2 is SQIVND (reference sequence). This CDR3 has 13 amino acids. The DNA for the CDR3 is TGTGCCAGTAGTATCCCGGACATCTATGGCTACACCTTC. Amino acids: CASSIPDIYGYTF.

CDR3 bases: TGCGCCAGCAGCTTTCAGGAGGCACTGACGGGGAATGAGCAGTTCTTC. Translating it yields CASSFQEALTGNEQFF. The J gene is TRBJ2-1, the V gene TRBV5-1; possibly TRBD2 for D (5 bases). With 2 bases removed from V and 7 bases from J, the gap between germline ends came to 19 bases. The CDR3 covers 16 residues. CDR1 is SGHRS, CDR2 YFSETQ, per germline. Full variable domain (remainder filled in from reference TRBV5-1 and TRBJ2-1): KAGVTQTPRYLIKTRGQQVTLSCSPISGHRSVSWYQQTPGQGLQFLFEYFSETQRNKGNFPGRFSGRQFSNSRSEMNVSTLELGDSALYLCASSFQEALTGNEQFFGPGTRLTVL.

There are many counts of this clonotype. The rearrangement links TRBV12-5 to TRBJ2-3; the D is unclear. The CDR3 extends over 11 amino acids. Germline V gives CDR1 LGHNT, CDR2 FRNRAP. This CDR3 is CVIPSTDTQYF. The CDR3 region has the DNA TGTGTGATTCCCAGCACAGATACGCAGTATTTT. The variable domain in full, with the rest retrieved from reference TRBV12-5 and TRBJ2-3, is DARVTQTPRHKVTEMGQEVTMRCQPILGHNTVFWYRQTMMQGLELLAYFRNRAPLDDSGMPKDRFSAEMPDATLATLKIQPSEPRDSAVYFCVIPSTDTQYFGPGTRLTVL.

V usage is TRBV12-3 or TRBV12-4 and J usage is TRBJ1-1; D gene unclear. CDR3 length: 14 residues. V was cut by 6 bases and J by 1 base, with 12 bases left in between. The CDR3 bases are TGTGCCAGCAGCCGATACCGTCGGAACACTGAAGCTTTCTTT. Protein: CASSRYRRNTEAFF.

This sequence joins TRBV12-3 or TRBV12-4 and TRBJ2-2, with D tentatively TRBD1 (5 bases). The CDR3 covers 12 residues. The V end lost 4 bases, the J end lost 7 bases, and 7 bases lay between the germline ends. This CDR3 is CASSSQGGELFF. The CDR3 bases are TGTGCCAGCAGTTCCCAGGGCGGGGAGCTGTTTTTT.

This rearrangement joins TRBV27 to TRBJ2-7, with D possibly TRBD1 on 5 matching bases. The CDR3 covers 15 residues. The V end lost 3 bases, the J end lost 6 bases, and 18 bases lay between the germline ends. Per the germline V gene, CDR1 is MNHEY and CDR2 is SMNVEV (reference sequence). The CDR3 coding sequence is TGTGCCAGCAGTTTCCAGGGATCAGGTTTCTCCGAGCAGTACTTC. It is translated as CASSFQGSGFSEQYF.

This clonotype was seen a few times. The chain recombines TRBV20-1 with TRBJ1-5; TRBD1 might be the D (6 bases). The CDR3 has 16 residues. Germline assignment: CDR1 DFQATT and CDR2 SNEGSKA (reference sequence). V lost 0 bases to trimming and J lost 5 bases, with 17 bases between them. CDR3 bases: TGCAGTGCTAGAGATGTTCGGGGGCCGAGGGATCAGCCCCAGCATTTT. Encoded protein: CSARDVRGPRDQPQHF.

The table lists this clonotype with a few counts. V and J are TRBV27 and TRBJ1-1; TRBD1 aligns across 10 bases. CDR1 MNHEY and CDR2 SMNVEV come from the germline V gene (reference sequence). The CDR3 runs 15 residues. Trimming cost V 5 bases and J 4 bases; bases outside gene matches: 7. Here the CDR3 reads CASSPGQGISTEAFF. The CDR3 region has the DNA TGTGCCAGCAGTCCGGGACAGGGGATAAGCACTGAAGCTTTCTTT.

This clonotype was seen only a few times. The V gene is TRBV6-5, the J gene TRBJ2-5; D gene unclear. CDR1 is MNHEY and CDR2 is SVGAGI in the germline V gene. This CDR3 has 14 amino acids. Trimming pared 0 bases from V and 10 bases from J, leaving 15 bases between. The CDR3 region has the DNA TGTGCCAGCAGTTACTCGGCCCCCCCGGCGAGCCAGTACTTC. This gives the protein CASSYSAPPASQYF.

The chain is built from TRBV20-1 and TRBJ1-4; the D is unclear. This CDR3 contains 14 residues. Germline CDR1 and CDR2: DFQATT and SNEGSKA (reference sequence). V lost 3 bases, J lost 3 bases, and 11 bases lay in between. CDR3 coding DNA: TGCAGTGCTAGCCGTTTCGTCCCTAATGAAAAACTGTTTTTT. Encoded protein: CSASRFVPNEKLFF.

This clonotype was counted between two and nine times. The V call is TRBV7-8, the J call TRBJ2-7; TRBD1 agrees at 7 bases. The CDR3 has 15 amino acids. Germline V gene lookup returns CDR1 SGHVS and CDR2 FQNEAQ. V dropped 1 base and J dropped 2; count of bases not matched to a gene: 5. In DNA form, the CDR3 reads TGTGCCAGCAGCTTAGTAGAGACAGGGCCCTACGAGCAGTACTTC. Translating it yields CASSLVETGPYEQYF.

CDR3 coding DNA: TGCGCCAGCAGCTTAGACGGGGGAAGGACCGGGGAGCTGTTTTTT. Protein product: CASSLDGGRTGELFF. This chain connects TRBV5-1 to TRBJ2-2; D might be TRBD2 (6 bases). V was shortened by 2 bases and J by 5 bases, with 13 bases between the two germline ends. The length of the CDR3 is 15 residues. Germline assignment: CDR1 SGHRS and CDR2 YFSETQ.

There are a few counts of this clonotype. V is TRBV7-9 and J is TRBJ1-4; D gene unclear. The CDR3 is made up of 14 amino acids. Germline lookup yields CDR1 SEHNR and CDR2 FQNEAQ (reference sequence). V lost 3 bases to trimming and J lost 4 bases, with 9 bases between them. In DNA form, the CDR3 reads TGTGCCAGCAGCTTGCGAGGGAGTAATGAAAAACTGTTTTTT. Its protein product is CASSLRGSNEKLFF. Using reference TRBV7-9 and TRBJ1-4 for the parts outside the CDR3, the full variable domain is DTGVSQNPRHKITKRGQNVTFRCDPISEHNRLYWYRQTLGQGPEFLTYFQNEAQLEKSRLLSDRFSAERPKGSFSTLEIQRTEQGDSAMYLCASSLRGSNEKLFFGSGTQLSVL.

The chain uses TRBV12-3 or TRBV12-4 and TRBJ2-3, with 8 bases lining up with TRBD2. Losses at the gene ends were 5 bases for V and 0 bases for J; bases not matched to a gene: 4. The CDR3 totals 15 residues. CDR3 coding DNA: TGTGCCAGCAGTCCGGCTAGCGGGAGCACAGATACGCAGTATTTT. It translates to CASSPASGSTDTQYF.

This clonotype was detected only a few times. The chain combines TRBV7-2 with TRBJ1-1; no clear D gene. The CDR3 sequence is 12 residues long. V shed 8 bases and J shed 0 bases, with 7 bases lying between them. Germline CDR1 and CDR2: SGHTA and FQGNSA. CDR3 protein: CASASMNTEAFF. DNA of the CDR3: TGTGCCAGCGCCTCGATGAACACTGAAGCTTTCTTT.

The table lists this clonotype with a few counts. The chain carries TRBV20-1 and TRBJ2-7; the D gene is possibly TRBD2 (6 bases). Germline V lookup: CDR1 DFQATT, CDR2 SNEGSKA (reference sequence). V lost 1 base, J lost 2 bases, and 12 bases lay in between. The CDR3 is 14 residues long. In nucleotides, the CDR3 is TGCAGTGCTAGAGTTCCGGGACTCACCTACGAGCAGTACTTC. Translating gives CSARVPGLTYEQYF.

There are a few counts of this clonotype. The chain has TRBV20-1 and TRBJ1-1; D may be TRBD1 (5 bases). CDR1 is DFQATT, CDR2 SNEGSKA, per germline (reference sequence). This CDR3 is built from 15 residues. The V gene lost 0 bases and the J gene lost 6 bases, with 17 bases spanning the gap. CDR3 bases: TGCAGTGCTAGAGATGTGGGGCGGGGTAGGGCTGAAGCTTTCTTT. It yields the protein CSARDVGRGRAEAFF.

CDR3 nucleotide sequence: TGTGCCAGCAGCTCATCCGGGACTAGCGGAGCCGGGACCGGGGAGCTGTTTTTT. As protein: CASSSSGTSGAGTGELFF. The V call is TRBV7-3, the J call TRBJ2-2; TRBD2 agrees at 11 bases. The germline V gene has CDR1 SGHTA and CDR2 FQGTGA. The CDR3 is 18 residues long. Trimming removed 4 bases from V and 5 bases from J; junction bases left unmatched: 12. Complete variable domain (other parts from reference TRBV7-3 and TRBJ2-2): GAGVSQTPSNKVTEKGKYVELRCDPISGHTALYWYRQSLGQGPEFLIYFQGTGAADDSGLPNDRFFAVRPEGSVSTLKIQRTERGDSAVYLCASSSSGTSGAGTGELFFGEGSRLTVL.